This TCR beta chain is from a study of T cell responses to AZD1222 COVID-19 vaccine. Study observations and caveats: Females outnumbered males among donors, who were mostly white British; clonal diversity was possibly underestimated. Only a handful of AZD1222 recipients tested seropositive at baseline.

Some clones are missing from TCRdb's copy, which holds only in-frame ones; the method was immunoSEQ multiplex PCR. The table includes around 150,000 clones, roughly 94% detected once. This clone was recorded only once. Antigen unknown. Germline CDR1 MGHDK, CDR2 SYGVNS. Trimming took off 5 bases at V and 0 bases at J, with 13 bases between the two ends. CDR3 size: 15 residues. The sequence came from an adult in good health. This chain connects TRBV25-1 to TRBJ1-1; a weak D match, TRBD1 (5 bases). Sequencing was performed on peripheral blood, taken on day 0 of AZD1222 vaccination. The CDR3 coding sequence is TGTGCCAGCAGTACCCAGGGATTGATGAACACTGAAGCTTTCTTT. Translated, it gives CASSTQGLMNTEAFF.